This record covers a single T cell receptor (beta chain). The record originates from a study of blood T cell repertoires in COVID-19. Study-wide background: Spain, Italy and the United States supplied samples that represented acute and convalescent COVID-19. The cDNA or gDNA used as material had been derived from T cells, B-cell-depleted T cells, or PBMCs.

Methods used by the authors: Reference gene primer amplification gave estimated nucleated cell counts. TCRdb keeps only in-frame clones here, not all; method: immunoSEQ multiplex PCR. V and J calls and clone size come straight from that table; D and trimming were deduced from the DNA. Of some 190,000 clones in the sample, less than 85% were seen once. The germline V gene encodes CDR1 LNHNV and CDR2 YYDKDF (reference sequence). The CDR3 is 14 residues long. V was clipped by 5 bases and J by 4 bases; unmatched bases: 5. While infection was still active, Seattle patients were enrolled and then followed longitudinally.

The TCR was taken from a woman over 75 with COVID-19, enrolled during active disease. Material for sequencing was peripheral blood. The chain joins TRBV15 to TRBJ1-1, with 9 bases fitting TRBD1. The CDR3 sequence is CATSEGQGITEAFF. The CDR3 bases are TGTGCCACCAGCGAGGGACAGGGCATCACTGAAGCTTTCTTT.